The T cell receptor (beta chain) described here comes from a study of blood T cell repertoires in COVID-19. The CDR3 totals 15 residues. The germline gives CDR1 MNHEY, CDR2 SVGAGI. V lost 6 bases, J lost 1 base, and 7 bases stayed unmatched. Assay: immunoSEQ multiplex PCR; the TCRdb copy retains only in-frame clones and omits some. The data contain some 200,000 clones, around 80% of them seen just once; the ten biggest clones take up 6% to 8%. This TCR was recovered from a human donor with acute or convalescent COVID-19. The donor label of this sample is uncertain. Sequenced input: peripheral blood. The chain couples TRBV6-5 to TRBJ2-7; 9 bases align to TRBD1. The CDR3 is CASRDAGTGSYEQYF. Here the CDR3 DNA reads TGTGCCAGCAGAGACGCCGGGACAGGGTCCTACGAGCAGTACTTC.